Listed here is a single T cell receptor (beta chain). Antigen specificity is unknown. The sample originates from a study of shared clonotypes between healthy human individuals. Whole-study results and caveats: Non-shared clonotypes were found to have lower generation probabilities than the clonotypes that were shared by all four of the sorted-subset donors.

Profiled with immunoSEQ multiplex PCR; TCRdb holds only in-frame clones, not every one. Among 2 million to 2.5 million clones listed, 85% to 95% were seen once. Positively selected for CCR7, the CD45RO-negative cells used as naive CD8 cells excluded terminally differentiated effector memory CD45RA+ cells. Germline V gene lookup returns CDR1 SNHLY and CDR2 FYNNEI. The CDR3 has 15 residues. The V end was cut by 6 bases, the J end by 4 bases, with 13 bases between. This TCR was recovered from a man younger than 35 in good health. Some clones in this sample may be carry-over from other donors' samples. What was sequenced was naive CD8+ T cells from PBMCs. V is TRBV2 and J is TRBJ2-6; D possibly uses TRBD1 or TRBD2 (5 bases each). The CDR3 nucleotides are TGTGCCAGCAGAGCCGGGGCGGAGGGGGCCAACGTCCTGACTTTC. The encoded protein is CASRAGAEGANVLTF.